What follows is one T cell receptor (beta chain) and its context. This specimen belongs to a study of T cells in Graves' hyperthyroidism and ophthalmopathy. V dropped 2 bases and J dropped 5; count of bases not matched to a gene: 10. The germline gives CDR1 SGHRS, CDR2 YFSETQ. CDR3 size: 16 residues. The source material, RNA transcripts, was used to amplify TCR beta CDR3 regions. In the first-round RT-PCR of the TCR CDR3, the HTBI primer set was used. Using its own MiXCR run on the multiplex PCR reads, TCRdb lists one record per CDR3 protein. The sample records hundreds of thousands of distinct CDR3 sequences, 14% being singletons.

The source material was blood. The chain employs TRBV5-1 and TRBJ2-7; 10 positions agree with TRBD2. This clonotype was sampled from a woman aged 25 to 39 with Graves' hyperthyroidism that later progressed to Graves' ophthalmopathy. The CDR3 spells CASSFAPSGSGNEQYF. The CDR3, as DNA: TGCGCCAGCAGCTTCGCCCCTAGCGGGAGTGGTAACGAGCAGTACTTC.